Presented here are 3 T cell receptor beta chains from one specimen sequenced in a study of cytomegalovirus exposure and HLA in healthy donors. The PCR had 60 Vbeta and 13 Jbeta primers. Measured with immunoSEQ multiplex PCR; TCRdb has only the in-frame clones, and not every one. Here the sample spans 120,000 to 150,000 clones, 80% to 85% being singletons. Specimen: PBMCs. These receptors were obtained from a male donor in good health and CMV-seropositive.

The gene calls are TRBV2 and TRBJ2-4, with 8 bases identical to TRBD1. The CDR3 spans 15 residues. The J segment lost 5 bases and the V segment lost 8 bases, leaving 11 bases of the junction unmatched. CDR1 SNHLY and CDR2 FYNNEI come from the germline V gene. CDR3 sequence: CASSQEGQAENIQYF. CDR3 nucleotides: TGTGCCAGCTCCCAAGAGGGACAGGCCGAAAACATTCAGTACTTC.

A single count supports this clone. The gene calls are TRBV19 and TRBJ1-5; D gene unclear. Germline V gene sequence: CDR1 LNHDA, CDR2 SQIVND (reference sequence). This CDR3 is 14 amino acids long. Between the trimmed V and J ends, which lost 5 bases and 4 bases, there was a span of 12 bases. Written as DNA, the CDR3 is TGTGCCAGTAGTTTCTCGACGGGGAATCAGCCCCAGCATTTT. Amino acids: CASSFSTGNQPQHF.

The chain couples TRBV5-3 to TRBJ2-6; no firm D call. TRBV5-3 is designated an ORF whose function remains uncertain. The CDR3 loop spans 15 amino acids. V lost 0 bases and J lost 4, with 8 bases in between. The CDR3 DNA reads TGTGCCAGAAGCTTGGGGGCGTCCGGGGCCAACGTCCTGACTTTC. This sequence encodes CARSLGASGANVLTF.